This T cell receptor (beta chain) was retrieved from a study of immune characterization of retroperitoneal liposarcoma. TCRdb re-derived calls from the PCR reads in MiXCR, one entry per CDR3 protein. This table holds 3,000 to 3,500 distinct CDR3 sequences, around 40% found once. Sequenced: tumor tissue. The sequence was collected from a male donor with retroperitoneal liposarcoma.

The CDR3 DNA sequence: TGTGCCAGCAGTTTAAGTCCCGGGCACCCTCGTGGAGATACGCAGTATTTT. Amino acids: CASSLSPGHPRGDTQYF. V usage is TRBV27 and J usage is TRBJ2-3; D gene uncertain. Germline CDR1 is MNHEY and CDR2 is SMNVEV (reference sequence). This CDR3 has 17 residues. V was cut by 2 bases and J by 5 bases, with 20 bases left in between.